This TCR beta chain was captured in a study of T cell responses to AZD1222 COVID-19 vaccine. CDR1 and CDR2 (germline): SGHDN, FVKESK. V was pared by 4 bases and J by 4 bases, with 14 bases between. The length of the CDR3 is 15 residues. This clone was recorded only once. Its specificity is not known. Libraries were prepared by immunoSEQ multiplex PCR; TCRdb keeps only in-frame clonotypes and omits some of them. This sample carries about 100,000 clones, less than 95% of them seen once, and the ten largest clones take 1% to 1.5%. Study conclusions and caveats: After the peak T cell response, and only then, were repertoires sampled.

This chain links TRBV14 with TRBJ1-3, with D uncertain. Source: peripheral blood, taken on day 0 of AZD1222 vaccination. The sequence was obtained from an adult in good health. CDR3 DNA: TGTGCCAGCAGCCTTATCGATTCGTTCGGAAACACCATATATTTT. Its protein is CASSLIDSFGNTIYF.